A selection of T cell receptor beta chains follows, all from one sample in a study of blood T cell repertoires in COVID-19. Method: immunoSEQ multiplex PCR; TCRdb's copy keeps in-frame clones and lacks some. This sample has about 260,000 clones, with roughly 90% found just once. Sequencing input: peripheral blood. These receptors were collected from a human donor in a cohort sampled during active COVID-19. CDR3s include the opening cysteine and the closing phenylalanine or tryptophan. D genes are given only for firm matches. The listing skips clone size in some rows; elsewhere it reads once, few, many or a size class.

clone size | J gene | V gene | D gene | CDR3 protein | CDR3 DNA
NA | TRBJ1-2 | TRBV30 | NA | CAWSLFGRVDYGYTF | TGTGCCTGGAGTCTGTTCGGCAGGGTAGACTATGGCTACACCTTC
once | TRBJ1-3 | TRBV4-3 | NA | CASSRHPGYSGNTIYF | TGCGCCAGCAGCCGGCACCCGGGGTACTCTGGAAACACCATATATTTT
NA | TRBJ2-1 | TRBV4-3 | TRBD2 | CASSQELAGFNEQFF | TGCGCCAGCAGCCAAGAGCTAGCGGGATTCAATGAGCAGTTCTTC
NA | TRBJ2-7 | TRBV5-4 | TRBD1 | CASSWGTGGEQYF | TGTGCCAGCAGCTGGGGGACAGGGGGAGAGCAGTACTTC
NA | TRBJ1-5 | TRBV7-2 | TRBD1 | CASSLRGTANQPQHF | TGTGCCAGCAGCTTAAGGGGGACAGCCAATCAGCCCCAGCATTTT
NA | TRBJ1-2 | TRBV12-3/TRBV12-4 | NA | CASSLGRNYGYTF | TGTGCCAGCAGTTTAGGGCGGAACTATGGCTACACCTTC
once | TRBJ2-6 | TRBV7-2 | TRBD1 | CASSVVGTGASGANVLTF | TGTGCCAGCAGCGTTGTAGGGACAGGCGCCTCTGGGGCCAACGTCCTGACTTTC
NA | TRBJ2-1 | TRBV9 | TRBD2 | CASSPSSGGSAYNEQFF | TGTGCCAGCAGCCCGAGTTCGGGGGGTTCAGCCTACAATGAGCAGTTCTTC
NA | TRBJ1-5 | TRBV28 | NA | CASSLLTGTQPQHF | TGTGCCAGCAGTTTATTGACAGGCACCCAGCCCCAGCATTTT
NA | TRBJ1-2 | TRBV3-1/TRBV3-2 | NA | CASTQGGGYGYTF | TGTGCCAGCACCCAGGGCGGGGGCTATGGCTACACCTTC
NA | TRBJ2-5 | TRBV6-2/TRBV6-3 | TRBD2 | CASSYSLAGGQETQYF | TGTGCCAGCAGTTACTCACTAGCGGGGGGCCAGGAGACCCAGTACTTC
NA | TRBJ2-3 | TRBV30 | NA | CAWSVKEPQYF | TGTGCCTGGAGTGTAAAGGAGCCGCAGTATTTT
NA | TRBJ1-2 | TRBV4-3 | TRBD1 | CASSQRQGPYGYTF | TGCGCCAGCAGCCAGCGACAGGGCCCCTATGGCTACACCTTC
few | TRBJ2-2 | TRBV3-1/TRBV3-2 | NA | CASRQFSGFAGELFF | TGTGCCAGCAGACAATTTTCGGGGTTCGCCGGGGAGCTGTTTTTT
NA | TRBJ1-3 | TRBV4-3 | NA | CASSQDTAGNTIYF | TGCGCCAGCAGCCAAGATACAGCCGGAAACACCATATATTTT